Listed below are T cell receptor beta chains from one sample, sequenced in a study of blood T cells in healthy people across ages. One entry per CDR3 protein results from TCRdb running MiXCR on the 5' RACE reads. Seen here are about 1.7 million distinct CDR3 sequences, roughly 28% observed once, and the top ten hold around 7.7%. Sequenced material: blood. The source is a woman younger than 45 in good health. The CDR3 runs from the conserved cysteine through the conserved F or W. Fields, in order: D gene, J gene, V gene, clone size, CDR3 protein, CDR3 DNA. D genes are given only for firm matches. Size is stated for part of the rows, as once, few or many counts, or as a class when the clone is expanded.

NA,TRBJ1-5,TRBV4-3,NA,CASSQDHSEGQPQHF,TGCGCCAGCAGCCAAGACCACTCGGAGGGACAGCCCCAGCATTTT
TRBD1,TRBJ1-2,TRBV5-1,once,CASSLDRDSDYGYTF,TGCGCCAGCAGCTTGGATCGGGACAGCGACTATGGCTACACCTTC
TRBD1,TRBJ2-3,TRBV7-9,few,CASSSWTGRTPDTQYF,TGTGCCAGCAGCTCATGGACAGGTAGAACCCCGGATACGCAGTATTTT
TRBD2,TRBJ2-3,TRBV7-2,NA,CASSQRGGKGTDTQYF,TGTGCCAGCAGTCAGCGGGGAGGGAAGGGGACAGATACGCAGTATTTT
NA,TRBJ1-1,TRBV7-2,NA,CASSSDRRYTEAFF,TGTGCCAGCAGCTCAGACAGGAGATACACTGAAGCTTTCTTT
NA,TRBJ2-3,TRBV4-1,NA,CASSQRGFPSTDTQYF,TGCGCCAGCAGCCAAAGGGGATTCCCTAGCACAGATACGCAGTATTTT
NA,TRBJ1-2,TRBV5-5,few,CASSSMTDRANYGYTF,TGTGCCAGCAGCTCGATGACGGATCGGGCTAACTATGGCTACACCTTC
TRBD1,TRBJ2-5,TRBV24-1,few,CATSDSRTGGETQYF,TGTGCCACCAGTGATTCTAGGACAGGGGGAGAGACCCAGTACTTC
NA,TRBJ1-2,TRBV4-1,NA,CASSQTVTYGYTF,TGCGCCAGCAGCCAGACAGTTACCTATGGCTACACCTTC
NA,TRBJ2-3,TRBV6-5,few,CASSSLPEGGTDTQYF,TGTGCCAGCAGTTCCCTACCCGAGGGGGGCACAGATACGCAGTATTTT
NA,TRBJ2-5,TRBV7-9,many,CASSRYQETQYF,TGTGCCAGCAGTAGGTATCAAGAGACCCAGTACTTC
NA,TRBJ1-5,TRBV10-1,NA,CASTEGPSNQPQHF,TGCGCCAGCACCGAGGGTCCTAGCAATCAGCCCCAGCATTTT
NA,TRBJ2-7,TRBV4-3,few,CAGSQGASASYEQYF,TGCGCCGGCAGCCAGGGAGCTAGCGCATCCTACGAGCAGTACTTC
TRBD2,TRBJ2-1,TRBV6-5,many,CASRTSGYNEQFF,TGTGCCAGCAGGACTAGCGGATACAATGAGCAGTTCTTC
NA,TRBJ2-1,TRBV10-3,NA,CAIGKATYNEQFF,TGTGCCATCGGGAAGGCCACCTACAATGAGCAGTTCTTC
NA,TRBJ1-1,TRBV7-9,NA,CASSVGSTWTEAFF,TGTGCCAGCAGCGTTGGGTCGACCTGGACTGAAGCTTTCTTT
NA,TRBJ1-3,TRBV6-5,NA,CASRQVPGNTIYF,TGTGCCAGCCGACAGGTCCCTGGAAACACCATATATTTT
TRBD1,TRBJ1-2,TRBV4-2,few,CASSQARDRRGYTF,TGTGCCAGCAGCCAGGCGCGGGACAGACGTGGCTACACCTTC
NA,TRBJ2-2,TRBV5-1,few,CASSSGVTGELFF,TGCGCCAGCAGCTCGGGGGTCACCGGGGAGCTGTTTTTT
NA,TRBJ1-4,TRBV5-5,NA,CASSLLNTGTTNEKLFF,TGTGCCAGCAGCTTGCTCAACACCGGGACGACTAATGAAAAACTGTTTTTT
TRBD2,TRBJ2-1,TRBV13,NA,CASSRRPHTTRLADSTQDNEQFF,TGTGCCAGCAGCCGTCGGCCGCATACAACCAGACTAGCGGACTCGACACAGGACAATGAGCAGTTCTTC
TRBD2,TRBJ2-3,TRBV4-3,NA,CASSQEVGLAGSSAQYF,TGCGCCAGCAGCCAAGAAGTTGGACTAGCGGGGAGTAGCGCGCAGTATTTT
NA,TRBJ2-2,TRBV5-6,NA,CASSLGLPSTGELFF,TGTGCCAGCAGCTTGGGACTTCCTAGCACCGGGGAGCTGTTTTTT
NA,TRBJ2-3,TRBV5-6,NA,CASSFGPPSPDTQYF,TGTGCCAGCAGCTTTGGCCCCCCTTCTCCAGATACGCAGTATTTT
NA,TRBJ1-2,TRBV6-5,NA,CASSYSNTGYTF,TGTGCCAGCAGTTACTCGAACACGGGCTACACCTTC